Each of the 3 T cell receptor beta chains below was sequenced from the same sample in a study of blood T cell repertoires in COVID-19. The data were produced by immunoSEQ multiplex PCR, yet TCRdb's version contains in-frame clones alone and is incomplete. Of approximately 150,000 clones in the sample, roughly 90% were seen once. The sequencing sample was made of peripheral blood. The receptors come from a man aged 18 to 30 with COVID-19, enrolled during active disease.

This sequence joins TRBV6-5 and TRBJ2-4; 7 positions match TRBD1. V lost 7 bases, J lost 0 bases, and 6 bases stayed unmatched. CDR1 MNHEY and CDR2 SVGAGI come from the germline V gene. The CDR3 sequence is 15 residues long. CDR3 amino acids: CASIEDRLAKNIQYF. The DNA for the CDR3 is TGTGCCAGCATAGAGGACAGGCTAGCCAAAAACATTCAGTACTTC.

The chain uses TRBV11-1 and TRBJ2-1; a possible D gene is TRBD1 (5 bases). The CDR3 loop spans 14 amino acids. Trimming removed 3 bases from V and 5 bases from J, with 11 bases in between. Germline CDR1 and CDR2: SGHAT and FQDESV (reference sequence). The CDR3 loop reads CASSLWGADNEQFF. The CDR3 DNA sequence: TGTGCCAGCAGCTTGTGGGGCGCCGACAATGAGCAGTTCTTC.

The chain is built from TRBV2 and TRBJ2-7; 11 bases are a match to TRBD2. V lost 7 bases to trimming and J lost 4 bases; unmatched junction nucleotides: 6. CDR3 length: 14 residues. The germline V gene has CDR1 SNHLY and CDR2 FYNNEI. The CDR3 DNA reads as TGTGCCAGCAATCCCGCTAGCGGGAGGTACGAGCAGTACTTC. Translating gives CASNPASGRYEQYF.